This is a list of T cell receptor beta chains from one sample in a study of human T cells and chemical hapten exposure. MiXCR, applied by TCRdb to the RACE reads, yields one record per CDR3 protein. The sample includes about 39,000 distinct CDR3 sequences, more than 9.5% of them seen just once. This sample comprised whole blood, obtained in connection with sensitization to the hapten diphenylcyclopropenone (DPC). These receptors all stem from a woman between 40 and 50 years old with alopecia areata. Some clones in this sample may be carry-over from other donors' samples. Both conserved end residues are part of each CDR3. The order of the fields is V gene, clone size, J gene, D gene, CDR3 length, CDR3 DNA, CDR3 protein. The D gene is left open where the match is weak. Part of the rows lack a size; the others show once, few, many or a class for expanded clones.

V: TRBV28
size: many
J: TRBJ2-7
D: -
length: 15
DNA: TGTGCCAGCAGTCCAACCCTTTCGGACGGTGCCAAGCAGTACTTC
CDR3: CASSPTLSDGAKQYF

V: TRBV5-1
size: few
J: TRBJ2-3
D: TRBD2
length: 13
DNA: TGCGCCAGCAAGCGGGGATTCACAGATACGCAGTATTTT
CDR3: CASKRGFTDTQYF

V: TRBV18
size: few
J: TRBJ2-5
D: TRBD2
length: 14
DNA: TGTGCCAGCTCACCACCGGGAGGGATGGAGACCCAGTACTTC
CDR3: CASSPPGGMETQYF

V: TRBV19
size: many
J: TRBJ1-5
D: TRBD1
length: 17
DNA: TGTGCCAGTAAGGGACAGGGGGCGCGGTTCGCAAATCAGCCCCAGCATTTT
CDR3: CASKGQGARFANQPQHF

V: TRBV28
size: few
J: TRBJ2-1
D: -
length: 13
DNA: TGTGCCAGCAGTTACCCCGGACTGTATGAGCAGTTCTTC
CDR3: CASSYPGLYEQFF

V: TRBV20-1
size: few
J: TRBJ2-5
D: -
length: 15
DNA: TGCAGTGCTAGAGGAGATCCGGCCAGCCAAGAGACCCAGTACTTC
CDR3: CSARGDPASQETQYF

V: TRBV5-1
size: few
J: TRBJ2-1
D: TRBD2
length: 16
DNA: TGCGCCAGCAGCTCATACGGGACTAGCGGGAGTAATGAGCAGTTCTTC
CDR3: CASSSYGTSGSNEQFF

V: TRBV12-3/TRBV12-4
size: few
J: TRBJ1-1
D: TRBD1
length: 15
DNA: TGTGCCAGCAGTTTAGTGGGAGGGGGCGCGACTGAAGCTTTCTTT
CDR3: CASSLVGGGATEAFF

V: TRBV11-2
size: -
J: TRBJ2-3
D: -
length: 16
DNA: TGTGCCAGCAGCCAAAGGCCAGCTTCTAGCACAGATACGCAGTATTTT
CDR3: CASSQRPASSTDTQYF

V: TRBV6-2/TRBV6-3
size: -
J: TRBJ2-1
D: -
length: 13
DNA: TGTGCCAGCAGTCCCGGGCCCTACAATGAGCAGTTCTTC
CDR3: CASSPGPYNEQFF

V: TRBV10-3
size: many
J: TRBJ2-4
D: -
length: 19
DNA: TGTGCCATCAGTGAGTCTGCCCAGGGGACCGCCTTACCCAAAAACATTCAGTACTTC
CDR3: CAISESAQGTALPKNIQYF

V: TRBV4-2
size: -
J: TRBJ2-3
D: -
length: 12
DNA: TGTGCCAGCAGCCAAAGCAGGGATACGCAGTATTTT
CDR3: CASSQSRDTQYF

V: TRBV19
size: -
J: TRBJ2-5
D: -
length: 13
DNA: TGTGCCAGTAGTAGTCAGGTTCAAGAGACCCAGTACTTC
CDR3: CASSSQVQETQYF

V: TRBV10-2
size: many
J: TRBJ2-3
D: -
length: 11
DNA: TGCGCCAGCAGTCCTGGGGATACGCAGTATTTT
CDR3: CASSPGDTQYF

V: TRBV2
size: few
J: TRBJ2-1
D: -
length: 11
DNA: TGTGCCAGCGCCGTGTACAATGAGCAGTTCTTC
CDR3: CASAVYNEQFF

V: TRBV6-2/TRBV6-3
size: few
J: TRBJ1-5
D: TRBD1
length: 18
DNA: TGTGCCAGCGGGTTTCCAGGGCTCTTGGACAGGAGGGGTCAGCCCCAGCATTTT
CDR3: CASGFPGLLDRRGQPQHF

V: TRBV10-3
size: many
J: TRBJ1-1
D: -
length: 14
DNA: TGTGCCATCAGCTCCATGGAGGGGAACACTGAAGCTTTCTTT
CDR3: CAISSMEGNTEAFF

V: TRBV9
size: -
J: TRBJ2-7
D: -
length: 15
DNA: TGTGCCAGCAGCGTAGGAGGGACAAACACCTACGAGCAGTACTTC
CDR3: CASSVGGTNTYEQYF

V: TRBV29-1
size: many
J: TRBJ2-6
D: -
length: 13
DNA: TGCAGCGTTGGTCTCGCTGGGGCCAACGTCCTGACTTTC
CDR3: CSVGLAGANVLTF

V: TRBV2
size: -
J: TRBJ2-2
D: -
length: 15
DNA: TGTGCCAGCAGTGATCGGGGATTGAACACCGGGGAGCTGTTTTTT
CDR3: CASSDRGLNTGELFF

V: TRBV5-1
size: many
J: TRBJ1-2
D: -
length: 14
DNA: TGCGCCAGCAGCTGGAGTGACAGCCCCTATGGCTACACCTTC
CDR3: CASSWSDSPYGYTF

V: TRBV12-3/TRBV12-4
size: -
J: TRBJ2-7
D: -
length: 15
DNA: TGTGCCAGCAGTCCCATGACAGTACAGCCATACGAGCAGTACTTC
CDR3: CASSPMTVQPYEQYF

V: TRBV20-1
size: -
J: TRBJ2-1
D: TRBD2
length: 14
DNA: TGCAGTGCTCCTAGCGGATACTCCTACAATGAGCAGTTCTTC
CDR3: CSAPSGYSYNEQFF

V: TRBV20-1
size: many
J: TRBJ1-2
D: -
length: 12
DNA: TGCAGTGCTAGAGATCACGGGGATGGCTACACCTTC
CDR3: CSARDHGDGYTF

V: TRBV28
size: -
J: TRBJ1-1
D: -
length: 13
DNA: TGTGCCAGCAGTTTCTTGATGAACACTGAAGCTTTCTTT
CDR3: CASSFLMNTEAFF

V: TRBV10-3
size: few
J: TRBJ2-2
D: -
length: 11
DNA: TGTGCCATCGGGAACGCCGGGGAGCTGTTTTTT
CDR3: CAIGNAGELFF

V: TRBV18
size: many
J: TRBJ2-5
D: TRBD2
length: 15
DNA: TGTGCCAGCTCTCCACCTAGCGGGACCCAAGAGACCCAGTACTTC
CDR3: CASSPPSGTQETQYF

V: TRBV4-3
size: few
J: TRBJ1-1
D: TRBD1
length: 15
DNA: TGCGCCAGCAGCCACCCGGGACAGCCGAACACTGAAGCTTTCTTT
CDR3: CASSHPGQPNTEAFF

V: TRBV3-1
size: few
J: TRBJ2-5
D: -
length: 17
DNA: TGTGCCAGCAGCCAAGATATTTTACCAATCCTCCAAGAGACCCAGTACTTC
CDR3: CASSQDILPILQETQYF

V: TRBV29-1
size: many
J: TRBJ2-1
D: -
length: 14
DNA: TGCAGCGTTGGGGGCGACGGATCCTACAATGAGCAGTTCTTC
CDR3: CSVGGDGSYNEQFF

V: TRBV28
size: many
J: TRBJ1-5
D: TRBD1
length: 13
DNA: TGTGCCAGCTGGGGAGGGGGCTTACAGCCCCAGCATTTT
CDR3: CASWGGGLQPQHF

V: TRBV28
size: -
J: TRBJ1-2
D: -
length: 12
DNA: TGTGCCAGCGGTAGAGAATCATCGGGCTACACCTTC
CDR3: CASGRESSGYTF

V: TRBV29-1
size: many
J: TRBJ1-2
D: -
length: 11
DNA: TGCAGCGTTGTCAATAACGGAGGCTACACCTTC
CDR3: CSVVNNGGYTF

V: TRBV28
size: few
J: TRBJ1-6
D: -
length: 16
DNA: TGTGCCAGCCACCGAGCTCAAACAGGTACCCATTCACCCCTCCACTTT
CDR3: CASHRAQTGTHSPLHF

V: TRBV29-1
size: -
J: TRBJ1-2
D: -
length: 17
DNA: TGCAGCGTCCGAGCTTTTTCCGAACGAAACTTAAACTATGGCTACACCTTC
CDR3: CSVRAFSERNLNYGYTF

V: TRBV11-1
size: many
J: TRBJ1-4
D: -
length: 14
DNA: TGTGCCAGCAGCTTACAAGGAAGGGATGAAAAACTGTTTTTT
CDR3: CASSLQGRDEKLFF

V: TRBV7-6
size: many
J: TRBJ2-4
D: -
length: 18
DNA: TGTGCCAGCAGCTTATCACCGGGGACGCGAGGAGCCAAAAACATTCAGTACTTC
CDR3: CASSLSPGTRGAKNIQYF

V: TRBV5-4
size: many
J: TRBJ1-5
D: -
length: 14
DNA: TGTGCCAGCAGCTTGGGGGGCCACAATCAGCCCCAGCATTTT
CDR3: CASSLGGHNQPQHF

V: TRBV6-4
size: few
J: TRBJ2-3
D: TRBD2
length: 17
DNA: TGTGCCAGCAGTGACTCCGGTAGCGGGGGGACCACAGATACGCAGTATTTT
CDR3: CASSDSGSGGTTDTQYF

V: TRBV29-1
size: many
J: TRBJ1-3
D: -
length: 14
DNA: TGCAGCTTTTCGGCAGGGATAACTGGAAACACCATATATTTT
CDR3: CSFSAGITGNTIYF

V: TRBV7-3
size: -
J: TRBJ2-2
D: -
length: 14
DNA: TGTGCCAGCGGCCTCCCGGGGGTCACCGGGGAGCTGTTTTTT
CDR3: CASGLPGVTGELFF

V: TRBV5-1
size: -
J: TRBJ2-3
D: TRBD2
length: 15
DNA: TGCGCCAGCAGAGCCGGGACTATGAGCACAGATACGCAGTATTTT
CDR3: CASRAGTMSTDTQYF

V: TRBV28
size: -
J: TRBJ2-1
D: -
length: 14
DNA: TGTGCCAGCAGTGTACCGCCCCGCGGGGATGAGCAGTTCTTC
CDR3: CASSVPPRGDEQFF

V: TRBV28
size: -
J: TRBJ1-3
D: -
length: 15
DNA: TGTGCCAGCACCCTAGGACAGTCCTCTGGAAACACCATATATTTT
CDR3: CASTLGQSSGNTIYF

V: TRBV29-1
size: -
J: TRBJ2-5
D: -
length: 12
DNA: TGCAGCGTTTTAAAGGGGGAAGAGACCCAGTACTTC
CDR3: CSVLKGEETQYF

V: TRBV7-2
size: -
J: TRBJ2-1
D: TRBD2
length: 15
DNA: TGTGCCAGCAGCTTACTAGCGGGAGGGTACAATGAGCAGTTCTTC
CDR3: CASSLLAGGYNEQFF

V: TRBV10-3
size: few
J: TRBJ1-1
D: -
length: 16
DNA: TGTGCCATCAGTGACACCCAGATAGCTGAGGTGACTGAAGCTTTCTTT
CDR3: CAISDTQIAEVTEAFF

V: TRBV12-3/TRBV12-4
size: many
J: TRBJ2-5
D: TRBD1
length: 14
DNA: TGTGCCAGCAGTTATCAGGGACAGCAGGAGACCCAGTACTTC
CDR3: CASSYQGQQETQYF

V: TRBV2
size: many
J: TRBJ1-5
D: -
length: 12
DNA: TGTGCCAGCAGCGGCATAGGTCAGCCCCAGCATTTT
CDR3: CASSGIGQPQHF

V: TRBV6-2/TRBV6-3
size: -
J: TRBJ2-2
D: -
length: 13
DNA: TGTGCCAGCAGTCCCCATGACACCGGGGAGCTGTTTTTT
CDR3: CASSPHDTGELFF

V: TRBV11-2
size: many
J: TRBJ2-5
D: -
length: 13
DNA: TGTGCCAGCACTGTGGGGGACCAAGAGACCCAGTACTTC
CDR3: CASTVGDQETQYF

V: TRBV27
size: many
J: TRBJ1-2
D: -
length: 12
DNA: TGTGCCAGCAGTACACAGGGTAATGGCTACACCTTC
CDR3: CASSTQGNGYTF

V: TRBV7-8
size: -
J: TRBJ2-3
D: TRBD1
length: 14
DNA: TGTGCCAGCAGCCAAGGGACAGGGGGTGATACGCAGTATTTT
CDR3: CASSQGTGGDTQYF

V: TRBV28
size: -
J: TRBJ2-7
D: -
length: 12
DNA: TGTGCCAGCAGGACAGGAAGCTACGAGCAGTACTTC
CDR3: CASRTGSYEQYF

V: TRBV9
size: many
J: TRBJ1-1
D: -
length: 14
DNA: TGTGCCAGCAGCGTAACCACTAGCGGGGGACGGGCTTTCTTT
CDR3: CASSVTTSGGRAFF

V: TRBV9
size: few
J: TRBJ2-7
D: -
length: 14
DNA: TGTGCCAGCAGCGTAGGGCAGCAAGGCTACGAGCAGTACTTC
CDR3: CASSVGQQGYEQYF